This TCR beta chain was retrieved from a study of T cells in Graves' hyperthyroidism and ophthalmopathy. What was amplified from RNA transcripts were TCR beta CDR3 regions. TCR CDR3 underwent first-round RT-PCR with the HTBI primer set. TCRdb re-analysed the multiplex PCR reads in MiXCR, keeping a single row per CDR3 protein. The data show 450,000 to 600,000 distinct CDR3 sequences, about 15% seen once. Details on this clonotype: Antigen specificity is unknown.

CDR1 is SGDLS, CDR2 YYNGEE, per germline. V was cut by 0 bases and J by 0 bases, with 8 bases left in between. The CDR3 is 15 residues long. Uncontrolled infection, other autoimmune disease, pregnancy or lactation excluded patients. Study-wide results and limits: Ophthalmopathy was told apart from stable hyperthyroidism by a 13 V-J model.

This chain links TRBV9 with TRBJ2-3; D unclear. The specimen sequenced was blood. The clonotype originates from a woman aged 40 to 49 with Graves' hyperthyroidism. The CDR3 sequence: CASSVGSMSTDTQYF. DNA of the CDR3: TGTGCCAGCAGCGTAGGTTCCATGAGCACAGATACGCAGTATTTT.